These T cell receptor beta chains were read from a single sample in a study of control samples from healthy donors and cancer patients. Clones were read by immunoSEQ multiplex PCR, and TCRdb kept only the in-frame ones, dropping some. The table has roughly 130,000 clones, 80% to 95% seen once. Sequenced input: blood. The source of these receptors is a man younger than 30 in good health. The CDR3 runs from the conserved cysteine through the conserved F or W. A D gene is named only where the DNA matches it firmly. Size is omitted from some rows. Given values are once, few, many or a class for expanded clones.

D: .
length: 15
size: .
V: TRBV6-5
J: TRBJ2-7
DNA: TGTGCCAGCAGTTACTCTCTCCAGGGAGCCTACGAGCAGTACTTC
CDR3: CASSYSLQGAYEQYF

D: TRBD1
length: 17
size: .
V: TRBV7-9
J: TRBJ1-2
DNA: TGTGCCAGCAGCTTAGCGCCAGGACAGGGCTCCACGAGGGGCTACACCTTC
CDR3: CASSLAPGQGSTRGYTF

D: .
length: 13
size: .
V: TRBV5-1
J: TRBJ1-5
DNA: TGCGCCAGCAGTTTTGGACCGGATCAGCCCCAGCATTTT
CDR3: CASSFGPDQPQHF

D: TRBD2
length: 14
size: few
V: TRBV30
J: TRBJ2-7
DNA: TGTGCCTGGAGTGTACTGGCGACTAGCAACGAGCAGTACTTC
CDR3: CAWSVLATSNEQYF

D: .
length: 17
size: .
V: TRBV4-1
J: TRBJ2-3
DNA: TGCGCCAGCAGCCAAGGGAAGGGGCGGAACCTACCGGATACGCAGTATTTT
CDR3: CASSQGKGRNLPDTQYF

D: .
length: 13
size: .
V: TRBV5-1
J: TRBJ2-7
DNA: TGCGCCAGCAGCGTGACAGGTTACTACGAGCAGTACTTC
CDR3: CASSVTGYYEQYF

D: .
length: 14
size: .
V: TRBV7-9
J: TRBJ1-2
DNA: TGTGCCAGCAGTCCGCCCGGGACCGACATTGGCTACACCTTC
CDR3: CASSPPGTDIGYTF

D: .
length: 15
size: .
V: TRBV18
J: TRBJ2-7
DNA: TGTGCCAGCTCACCACCGTTGGAGGGCTCCTACGAGCAGTACTTC
CDR3: CASSPPLEGSYEQYF

D: .
length: 15
size: few
V: TRBV19
J: TRBJ1-5
DNA: TGTGCCAGTAGGGGAGAGGCGAGGAGCAATCAGCCCCAGCATTTT
CDR3: CASRGEARSNQPQHF

D: TRBD2
length: 16
size: .
V: TRBV4-1
J: TRBJ2-3
DNA: TGCGCCAGCAGCCAAGGCGAGACTAGCGGGGCAGATACGCAGTATTTT
CDR3: CASSQGETSGADTQYF

D: .
length: 14
size: .
V: TRBV4-2
J: TRBJ1-2
DNA: TGTGCCAGCAGCCCGATTACAGGGTTCTACGGCTACACCTTC
CDR3: CASSPITGFYGYTF

D: .
length: 15
size: .
V: TRBV6-5
J: TRBJ1-3
DNA: TGTGCCAGCAGTTACTCGAAAGGGGGTGGAAACACCATATATTTT
CDR3: CASSYSKGGGNTIYF

D: .
length: 16
size: .
V: TRBV15
J: TRBJ1-1
DNA: TGTGCCACCAGCAGAGATCATCCGGGGGTGTACACTGAAGCTTTCTTT
CDR3: CATSRDHPGVYTEAFF

D: TRBD1
length: 15
size: .
V: TRBV9
J: TRBJ1-1
DNA: TGTGCCAGCAGCGTAGAGGACAGGGGGCATCCTGAAGCTTTCTTT
CDR3: CASSVEDRGHPEAFF